These 8 T cell receptor beta chains originate from one sample sequenced in a study of cytomegalovirus exposure and HLA in healthy donors. The study ran its PCR with 60 Vbeta and 13 Jbeta primers. The table came from immunoSEQ multiplex PCR; TCRdb's copy has only in-frame clones and leaves some out. In total, the table holds some 82,000 clones. Sequencing was done on a sample of PBMCs. The receptors were sampled from a woman aged 25-40 years in good health and CMV-seronegative.

The V call is TRBV6-5, the J call TRBJ2-7, with TRBD1 as a possible D gene (6 bases). In germline, CDR1 is MNHEY, CDR2 SVGAGI. This CDR3 spans 15 amino acids. V lost 5 bases to trimming and J lost 0 bases, with 14 bases between them. DNA of the CDR3: TGTGCCAGCAGTCCCCAGACAGGCTACTCCTACGAGCAGTACTTC. It is translated as CASSPQTGYSYEQYF.

V usage is TRBV30 and J usage is TRBJ1-1; no firm D call. This CDR3 has 11 amino acids. V shed 0 bases and J shed 11 bases, with 10 bases lying between them. CDR1 and CDR2 from the germline V gene are GTSNPN and SVGIG (reference sequence). Here the CDR3 reads CAWSVSDTAFF. The CDR3 nucleotides read TGTGCCTGGAGTGTAAGCGATACGGCTTTCTTT.

The genes are TRBV6-1 and TRBJ1-1; the match to TRBD1 covers 9 bases. V shed 2 bases and J 3 bases; nucleotides not matched to a gene: 7. Germline V gene data show CDR1 as MNHNS and CDR2 as SASEGT. CDR3 length: 16 amino acids. The CDR3 DNA sequence: TGTGCCAGCAGTGAACCCGGGACAGGGAGGGACACTGAAGCTTTCTTT. It encodes CASSEPGTGRDTEAFF.

The gene calls are TRBV6-1 and TRBJ2-3, with 8 bases identical to TRBD2. There are 16 residues in the CDR3. Germline V gene data show CDR1 as MNHNS and CDR2 as SASEGT. Trimming at V came to 1 base and at J to 5 bases, leaving 8 bases not matched to a gene. CDR3 amino acids: CASSEDGGGLIDTQYF. The CDR3 DNA is TGTGCCAGCAGTGAAGACGGGGGGGGGCTGATAGATACGCAGTATTTT.

The chain couples TRBV10-3 to TRBJ2-2; the match to TRBD1 covers 10 bases. This CDR3 region has 15 residues. Germline CDR1 and CDR2: ENHRY and SYGVKD. V lost 7 bases, J lost 3 bases, and 5 bases stayed unmatched. The CDR3 nucleotides are TGTGCCATCACGGAAGGGACAGGGGACACCGGGGAGCTGTTTTTT. Translating gives CAITEGTGDTGELFF.

V usage is TRBV30 and J usage is TRBJ1-2, with 10 bases lining up with TRBD1. V trimming: 1 base; J trimming: 6 bases; junction bases outside the gene matches: 8. Per the germline V gene, CDR1 is GTSNPN and CDR2 is SVGIG (reference sequence). The CDR3 covers 15 residues. DNA of the CDR3: TGTGCCTGGAGTGCGCATGACAGGGGGCTCAATGGCTACACCTTC. Its translation: CAWSAHDRGLNGYTF.

The CDR3 spells CASSLEIANTEAFF. DNA for the CDR3: TGTGCCAGCAGCTTAGAAATAGCGAACACTGAAGCTTTCTTT. V and J are TRBV7-2 and TRBJ1-1; D is unclear. V dropped 1 base and J dropped 1 base, with 7 bases sitting between them. Germline assignment: CDR1 SGHTA and CDR2 FQGNSA. This CDR3 region has 14 residues.

The chain links TRBV19 to TRBJ1-4; 8 positions match TRBD1. V shed 6 bases and J 9 bases; nucleotides not matched to a gene: 12. The CDR3 has 15 residues. Per the germline V gene, CDR1 is LNHDA and CDR2 is SQIVND (reference sequence). Here the CDR3 reads CASRADREATQKLFF. The CDR3 region has the DNA TGTGCCAGTAGGGCGGACAGGGAAGCAACTCAAAAACTGTTTTTT. Drawing the rest from reference TRBV19 and TRBJ1-4, the complete variable domain is DGGITQSPKYLFRKEGQNVTLSCEQNLNHDAMYWYRQDPGQGLRLIYYSQIVNDFQKGDIAEGYSVSREKKESFPLTVTSAQKNPTAFYLCASRADREATQKLFFGSGTQLSVL.